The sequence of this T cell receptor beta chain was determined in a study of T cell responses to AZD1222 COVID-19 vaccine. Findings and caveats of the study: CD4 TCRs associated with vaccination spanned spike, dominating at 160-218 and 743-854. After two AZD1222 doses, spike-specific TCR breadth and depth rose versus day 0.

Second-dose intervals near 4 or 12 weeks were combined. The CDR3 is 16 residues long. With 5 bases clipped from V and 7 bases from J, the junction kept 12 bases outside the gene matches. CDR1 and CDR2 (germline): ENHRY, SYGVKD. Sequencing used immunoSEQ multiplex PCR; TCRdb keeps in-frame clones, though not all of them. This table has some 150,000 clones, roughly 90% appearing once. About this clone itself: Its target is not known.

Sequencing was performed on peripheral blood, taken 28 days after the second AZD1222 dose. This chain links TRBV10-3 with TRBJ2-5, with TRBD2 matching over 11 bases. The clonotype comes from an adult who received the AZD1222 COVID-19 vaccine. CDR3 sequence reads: CAISPGTSGTLGTQYF. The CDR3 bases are TGTGCCATCAGTCCCGGGACTAGCGGTACCTTGGGGACCCAGTACTTC.